Shown below are 8 T cell receptor beta chains from a single sample sequenced in a study of CD8+ T cells in alopecia areata. Treatment of the sample: oral pan-JAK inhibitor, 5-10 mg twice daily. Following RNA extraction, reverse transcription yielded cDNA that acted as the sequencing template. Repertoires were generated with immunoSEQ multiplex PCR, while TCRdb's copy carries only in-frame clones and drops some. The repertoire consists of 190,000 or so clones, with roughly 53% occurring once and the leading ten covering over 9.5%. The source material was CD8+ T cells sorted from blood, sampled at week 24, from a patient treated with tofacitinib. The origin of the receptors is a human donor with alopecia areata.

The chain uses TRBV30 and TRBJ2-3; TRBD1 or TRBD2 may be the D gene (5 bases each). The CDR3 consists of 14 residues. The V end lost 4 bases, the J end lost 1 base, and 12 bases lay between the germline ends. Germline V gene sequence: CDR1 GTSNPN, CDR2 SVGIG (reference sequence). This CDR3 reads CAWKLGAGTDTQYF. As DNA, the CDR3 is TGTGCCTGGAAGCTCGGGGCAGGCACAGATACGCAGTATTTT.

The genes are TRBV5-4 and TRBJ2-1, with D perhaps TRBD1 (5 bases). The V end lost 0 bases, the J end lost 10 bases, and 11 bases lay between the germline ends. The CDR3 runs to 13 residues. Per germline, CDR1 SGHNT and CDR2 YYREEE (reference sequence). As DNA, the CDR3 is TGTGCCAGCAGCTTGGCTGACAGTGTCGAGCAGTTCTTC. Its protein product is CASSLADSVEQFF.

The chain couples TRBV29-1 to TRBJ1-2; 9 bases align to TRBD1. The V segment lost 7 bases and the J segment 7 bases; nucleotides outside the gene matches: 10. Germline V CDR1 and CDR2: SQVTM, ANQGSEA. This CDR3 comprises 13 residues. CDR3 coding DNA: TGCAGCGCACGGGACAGGGCTTACAGTGGCTACACCTTC. It translates to CSARDRAYSGYTF.

The rearrangement uses TRBV29-1 and TRBJ2-1; no clear D gene. V shed 1 base and J shed 0 bases, with 13 bases lying between them. The CDR3 loop spans 16 amino acids. Germline V lookup: CDR1 SQVTM, CDR2 ANQGSEA. CDR3 residues: CSVEGSLPSSYNEQFF. CDR3 DNA: TGCAGCGTTGAAGGTTCCCTACCTAGCTCCTACAATGAGCAGTTCTTC.

The rearrangement joins TRBV6-5 to TRBJ1-1; D remains unclear. The CDR3 totals 13 residues. Trimming took off 8 bases at V and 0 bases at J, with 10 bases between the two ends. CDR1 and CDR2 (germline): MNHEY, SVGAGI. In nucleotides, the CDR3 is TGTGCCAGCCATGGACCGTTGAACACTGAAGCTTTCTTT. Amino acids: CASHGPLNTEAFF.

This clone was recorded a few times. V is TRBV30 and J is TRBJ2-3; D tentatively reads TRBD1 or TRBD2 (6 bases each). The CDR3 runs to 13 residues. Germline assignment: CDR1 GTSNPN and CDR2 SVGIG (reference sequence). The V end lost 4 bases, the J end lost 2 bases, and 10 bases lay between the germline ends. CDR3 loop: CAWMEGHTDTQYF. The CDR3, as DNA: TGTGCCTGGATGGAGGGACACACAGATACGCAGTATTTT.

The V and J genes are TRBV2 and TRBJ2-7; 7 bases match TRBD2. V was clipped by 8 bases and J by 7 bases; unmatched bases: 2. From germline, CDR1 is SNHLY and CDR2 FYNNEI. This CDR3 comprises 10 residues. The CDR3 DNA follows: TGTGCCAGCCTAGCGGAGGAGCAGTACTTC. Amino acid sequence: CASLAEEQYF.

The V call is TRBV13, the J call TRBJ2-1, with 7 bases fitting TRBD1. This CDR3 region has 15 residues. From germline, CDR1 is PRHDT and CDR2 FYEKMQ (reference sequence). V lost 5 bases to trimming and J lost 2 bases; unmatched junction nucleotides: 6. CDR3: CASSPRTGPYNEQFF. The CDR3 DNA reads TGTGCCAGCAGCCCGCGGACAGGCCCCTACAATGAGCAGTTCTTC.